This paragraph covers one T cell receptor beta chain sequence. As handled by the study authors: Estimated nucleated cell counts came from reference gene primer amplification. The repertoire was sequenced with immunoSEQ multiplex PCR; TCRdb's copy has only in-frame clones and lacks some. D and trimming were read from the DNA, whereas the V and J calls and clone size are those reported in that table. Of some 150,000 clones listed, 70% to 85% are singletons. V was pared by 5 bases and J by 0 bases, with 7 bases of the junction left unmatched. The germline V gene has CDR1 KGHSH and CDR2 LQKENI. The CDR3 runs 16 residues. The record originates from a study of blood T cell repertoires in COVID-19. On the study more broadly: Samples of COVID-19 (acute and convalescent) were obtained from the United States, Italy and Spain. In each case, the material was cDNA or gDNA derived from T cells, B-cell-depleted T cells, or PBMCs.

Input material: peripheral blood. The chain employs TRBV18 and TRBJ1-3; 7 nucleotides line up with TRBD1. This clonotype originated in a woman aged 50 to 65 in a cohort sampled during active or convalescent COVID-19. The CDR3 spells CASSSRGQSSGNTIYF. DNA of the CDR3: TGTGCCAGCTCATCCCGGGGACAGAGCTCTGGAAACACCATATATTTT.